A single TCR beta chain is shown here with its context. Its antigen is as yet unknown. A sort by CD45RO/CCR7/CD25/CD127/CD95/CD27 yielded CD4+ naive, central memory, regulatory and stem cell-like memory cells. Expressed TCRB transcripts were sequenced because the isolated RNA had all been reverse transcribed beforehand. TCRdb's copy holds only in-frame clones and misses some; the assay was immunoSEQ multiplex PCR. The sample comprises almost 350,000 clones, roughly 21% of which are singletons, and 0.035% to 0.055% rests with the top ten. The data were taken from a study of beta chain features in type 1 diabetes. Notes on the study in general: When VDJ junctions were examined, type 1 diabetes patients showed fewer insertions and more deletions. Significant though moderate, a shortening of TCRB CDR3s appeared in all four CD4+ subsets of Type 1 diabetes patients. TCRB rearrangement may or may not be influenced by HLA type; here this remained unresolved.

This CDR3 contains 11 residues. The rearrangement links TRBV21-1 to TRBJ2-1; no DNA check was done on the table's D call, TRBD1. TRBV21-1 is listed as a pseudogene. What was sequenced was naive CD4+ T cells from blood. The sequence was obtained from a woman younger than 35 in good health. DNA for the CDR3: TGTGCCAGCAGCATACGTCAGGAGCAGTTCTTC. It codes for CASSIRQEQFF.